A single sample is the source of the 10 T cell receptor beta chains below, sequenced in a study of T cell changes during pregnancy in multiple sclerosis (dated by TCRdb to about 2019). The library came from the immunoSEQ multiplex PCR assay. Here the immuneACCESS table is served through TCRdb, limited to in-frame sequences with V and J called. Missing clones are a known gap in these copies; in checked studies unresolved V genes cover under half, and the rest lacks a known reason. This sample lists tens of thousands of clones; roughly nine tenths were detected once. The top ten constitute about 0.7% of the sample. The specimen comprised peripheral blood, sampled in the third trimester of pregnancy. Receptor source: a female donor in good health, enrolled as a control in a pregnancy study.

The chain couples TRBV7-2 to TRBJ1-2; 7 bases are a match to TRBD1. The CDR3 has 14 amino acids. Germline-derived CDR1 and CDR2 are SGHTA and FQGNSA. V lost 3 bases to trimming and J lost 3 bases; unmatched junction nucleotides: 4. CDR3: CASSFNRGDYGYTF. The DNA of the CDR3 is TGTGCCAGCAGCTTTAACAGGGGAGACTATGGCTACACCTTC.

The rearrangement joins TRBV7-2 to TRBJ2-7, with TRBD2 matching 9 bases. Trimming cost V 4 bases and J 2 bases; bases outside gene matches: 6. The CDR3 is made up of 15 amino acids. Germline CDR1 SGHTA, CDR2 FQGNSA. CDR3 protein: CASSSSSGAPYEQYF. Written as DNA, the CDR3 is TGTGCCAGCAGCTCCTCTAGCGGGGCCCCCTACGAGCAGTACTTC. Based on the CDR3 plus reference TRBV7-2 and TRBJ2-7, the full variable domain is GAGVSQSPSNKVTEKGKDVELRCDPISGHTALYWYRQSLGQGLEFLIYFQGNSAPDKSGLPSDRFSAERTGGSVSTLTIQRTQQEDSAVYLCASSSSSGAPYEQYFGPGTRLTVT.

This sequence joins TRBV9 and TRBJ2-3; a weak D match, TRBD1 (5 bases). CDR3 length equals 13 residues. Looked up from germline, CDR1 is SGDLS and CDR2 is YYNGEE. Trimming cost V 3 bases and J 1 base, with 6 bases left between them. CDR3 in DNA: TGTGCCAGCAGCGCGACAGGCACAGATACGCAGTATTTT. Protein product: CASSATGTDTQYF.

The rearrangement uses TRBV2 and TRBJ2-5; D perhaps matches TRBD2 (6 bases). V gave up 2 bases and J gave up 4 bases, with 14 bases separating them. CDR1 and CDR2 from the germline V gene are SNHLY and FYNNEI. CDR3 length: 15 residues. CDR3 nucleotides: TGTGCCAGCAGTGAAAACGGTGGGGGACTAGAGACCCAGTACTTC. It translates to CASSENGGGLETQYF.

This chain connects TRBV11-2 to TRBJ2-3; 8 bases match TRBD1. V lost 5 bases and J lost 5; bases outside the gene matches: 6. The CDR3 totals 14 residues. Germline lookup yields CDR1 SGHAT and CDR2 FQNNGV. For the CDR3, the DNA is TGTGCCAGCAGCCGACAGGGGTGGGGAGATACGCAGTATTTT. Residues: CASSRQGWGDTQYF.

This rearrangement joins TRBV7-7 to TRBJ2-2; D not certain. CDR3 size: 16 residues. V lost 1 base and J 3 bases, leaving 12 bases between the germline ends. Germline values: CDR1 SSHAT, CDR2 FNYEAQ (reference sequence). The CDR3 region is CASSLDSRWDTGELFF. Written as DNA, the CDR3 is TGTGCCAGCAGCTTAGATTCGCGGTGGGACACCGGGGAGCTGTTTTTT.

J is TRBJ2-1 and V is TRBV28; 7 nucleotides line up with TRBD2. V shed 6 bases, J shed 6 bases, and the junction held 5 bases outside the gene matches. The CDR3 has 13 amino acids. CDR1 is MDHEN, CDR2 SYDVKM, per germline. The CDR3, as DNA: TGTGCCAGCAGGACGGGACTACCCAATGAGCAGTTCTTC. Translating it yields CASRTGLPNEQFF.

CDR3: CASSPMILPGGYTF. CDR3 DNA sequence: TGTGCCAGCAGCCCCATGATACTTCCGGGGGGCTACACCTTC. The chain joins TRBV7-8 to TRBJ1-2; the D is unclear. This CDR3 is built from 14 residues. V was trimmed by 5 bases and J by 8 bases, leaving 18 bases between them. The germline V gene has CDR1 SGHVS and CDR2 FQNEAQ. The whole variable domain, filled in from reference TRBV7-8 and TRBJ1-2, reads GAGVSQSPRYKVAKRGQDVALRCDPISGHVSLFWYQQALGQGPEFLTYFQNEAQLDKSGLPSDRFFAERPEGSVSTLKIQRTQQEDSAVYLCASSPMILPGGYTFGSGTRLTVV.

The CDR3 DNA follows: TGTGCCAGCAGCGAGGGACTAGCGACAGATACGCAGTATTTT. Its protein is CASSEGLATDTQYF. V usage is TRBV11-3 and J usage is TRBJ2-3, with 10 bases identical to TRBD2. Trimming at V came to 5 bases and at J to 3 bases, leaving 2 bases not matched to a gene. The CDR3 is 14 amino acids. Germline V gives CDR1 SGHNT, CDR2 YENEEA. The full variable domain, its missing parts supplied by reference TRBV11-3 and TRBJ2-3, is EAGVVQSPRYKIIEKKQPVAFWCNPISGHNTLYWYLQNLGQGPELLIRYENEEAVDDSQLPKDRFSAERLKGVDSTLKIQPAELGDSAVYLCASSEGLATDTQYFGPGTRLTVL.

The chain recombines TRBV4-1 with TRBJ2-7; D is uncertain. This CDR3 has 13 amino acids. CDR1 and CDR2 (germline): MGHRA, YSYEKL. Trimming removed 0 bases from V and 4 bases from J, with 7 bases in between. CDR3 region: CASSQDPNYEQYF. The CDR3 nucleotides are TGCGCCAGCAGCCAAGACCCTAATTACGAGCAGTACTTC.